Sequencing of this T cell receptor (beta chain) was carried out in a study of T-cell reconstitution after alpha-beta-depleted transplantation in children. The V end lost 0 bases, the J end lost 4 bases, and 18 bases lay between the germline ends. Per germline, CDR1 LGHDT and CDR2 YNNKEL (reference sequence). The CDR3 has 17 residues. TCRbeta library preparation incorporated unique molecular identifiers. TCRdb recomputed calls from the PCR reads with MiXCR, one row per CDR3 protein. In the table there are under 70,000 distinct CDR3 sequences, approximately 10% of which are singletons. This clonotype has at least ten counts. Its antigen is as yet unknown. Broader study findings: A year post-transplant, T-cell counts and diversity derived mostly from newly produced T cells. Reported findings indicate that, about two months after transplant, alpha-beta T cells came from several hundred expanded clones, which were derived from non-depleted graft cells. In some patients, recipient T cells and intrathymic progenitors surviving conditioning explained high day-60 diversity.

The chain has TRBV3-1 and TRBJ1-2, with D perhaps TRBD1 (6 bases). The input for sequencing was PBMCs, taken before TCRalphabeta/CD19-depleted stem cell transplant. The receptor was isolated from a boy younger than 18 with acute myeloid leukemia, due to receive a stem cell transplant. The CDR3: CASSQDWGASLGYGYTF. In DNA, the CDR3 is TGTGCCAGCAGCCAAGATTGGGGGGCCTCATTGGGCTATGGCTACACCTTC.